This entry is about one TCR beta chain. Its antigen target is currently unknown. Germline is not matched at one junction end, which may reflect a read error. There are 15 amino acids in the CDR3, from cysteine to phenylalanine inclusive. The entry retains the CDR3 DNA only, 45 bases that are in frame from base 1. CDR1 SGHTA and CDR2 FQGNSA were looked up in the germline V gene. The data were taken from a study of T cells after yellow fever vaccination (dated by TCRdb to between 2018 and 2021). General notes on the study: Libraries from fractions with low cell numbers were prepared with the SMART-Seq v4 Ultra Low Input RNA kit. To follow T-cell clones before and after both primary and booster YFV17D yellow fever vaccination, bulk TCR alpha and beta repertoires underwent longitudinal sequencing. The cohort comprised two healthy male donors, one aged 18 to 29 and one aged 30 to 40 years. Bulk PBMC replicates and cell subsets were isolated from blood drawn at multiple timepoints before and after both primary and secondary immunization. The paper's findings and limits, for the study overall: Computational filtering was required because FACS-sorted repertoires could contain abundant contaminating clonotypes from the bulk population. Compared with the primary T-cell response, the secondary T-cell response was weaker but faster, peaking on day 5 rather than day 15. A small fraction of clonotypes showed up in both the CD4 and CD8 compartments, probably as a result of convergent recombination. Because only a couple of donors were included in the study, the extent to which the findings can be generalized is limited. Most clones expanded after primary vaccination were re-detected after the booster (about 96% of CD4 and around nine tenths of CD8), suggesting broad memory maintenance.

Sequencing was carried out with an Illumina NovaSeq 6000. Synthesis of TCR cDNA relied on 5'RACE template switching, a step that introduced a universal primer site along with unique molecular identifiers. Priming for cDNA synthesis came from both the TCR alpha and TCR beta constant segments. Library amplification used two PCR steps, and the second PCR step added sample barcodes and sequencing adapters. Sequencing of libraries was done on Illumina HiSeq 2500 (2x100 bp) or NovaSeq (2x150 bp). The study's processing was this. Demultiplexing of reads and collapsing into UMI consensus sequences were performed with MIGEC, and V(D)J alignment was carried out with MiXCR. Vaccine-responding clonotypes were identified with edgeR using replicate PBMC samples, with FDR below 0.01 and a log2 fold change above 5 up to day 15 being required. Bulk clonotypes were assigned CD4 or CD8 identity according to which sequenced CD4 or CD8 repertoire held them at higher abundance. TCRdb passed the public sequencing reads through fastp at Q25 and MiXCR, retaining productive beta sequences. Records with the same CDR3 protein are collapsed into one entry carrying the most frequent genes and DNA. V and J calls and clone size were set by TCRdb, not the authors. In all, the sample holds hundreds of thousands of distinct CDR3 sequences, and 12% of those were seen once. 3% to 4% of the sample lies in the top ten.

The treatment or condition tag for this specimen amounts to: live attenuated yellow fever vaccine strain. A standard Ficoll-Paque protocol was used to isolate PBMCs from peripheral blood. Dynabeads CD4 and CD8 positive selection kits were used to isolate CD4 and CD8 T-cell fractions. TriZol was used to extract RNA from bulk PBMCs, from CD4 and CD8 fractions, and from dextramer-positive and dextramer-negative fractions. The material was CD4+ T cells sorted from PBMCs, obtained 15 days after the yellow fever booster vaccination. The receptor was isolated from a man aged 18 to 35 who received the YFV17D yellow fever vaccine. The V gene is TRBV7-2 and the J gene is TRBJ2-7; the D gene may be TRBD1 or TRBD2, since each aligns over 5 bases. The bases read TGTGCCAGCAGCTTCGGCGAGGGGCCCTCCTACGTGCAGTACTTC. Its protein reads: CASSFGEGPSYVQYF.